This T cell receptor beta chain was identified in a study of identical twins (dated by TCRdb to between 2015 and 2016). In terms of the full investigation: To test whether fetal clonotypes persist, the study used deep sequencing on TCR alpha and beta repertoires from monozygotic twins, unrelated adults of various ages, and cord blood. Replicate twin experiments were performed at different times using different library preparation protocols to rule out contamination. What the work shows at the level of the full study, not this receptor alone: Out-of-frame TCR alpha sharing in monozygotic twins was systematically underestimated by recombination models, whereas sharing between unrelated individuals was in agreement with the recombination models. Zero-insertion analyses could be partly confounded by invariant T cells such as MAIT and iNKT, although diverse VJ usage argued against such confounding for most clonotypes. Abundant cord blood beta clonotypes carried fewer insertions; young adult naive repertoires showed a weaker similar trend, while memory repertoires showed none. Because the same donors could not be followed over many years, the conclusions depended on cross-sectional statistical analysis. The excess sharing between twins in beta out-of-frame sequences was weaker because fewer shared sequences reduced the signal-to-noise ratio. Compared with coincidental sharing between unrelated individuals, out-of-frame TCR alpha sequences shared between twins showed an excess of sequences with low generation probability.

CDR1 and CDR2, per the germline V gene, are MDHEN and SYDVKM. At the junction V is shortened by 4 bases and J by 3 bases; bases outside the gene matches: 8. The CDR3, from cysteine to phenylalanine, totals 17 residues. The sequence is cut down to CDR3 DNA, 51 bases in frame from base 1. The method was 5' RACE. Sequencer: Illumina HiSeq 2000. Template switching introduced a universal primer binding site; the final cDNA contained a unique molecular identifier, enabling accurate counting of TCR cDNA molecules. Specific primers in the conserved constant-segment region were used to synthesize first-strand cDNA for TCR alpha and beta chains. To control for contamination, every cDNA library carried two barcodes: a SMART-Mk sample barcode plus Illumina barcodes. Two successive PCR steps introduced TruSeq adapter sequences along with Illumina sample barcodes. The TCR alpha and beta cDNA libraries were sequenced on the Illumina HiSeq platform using custom primers. The authors' analysis ran thus. Unique molecular identifiers were extracted from raw reads with MiGEC, and CDR3 positions were determined with MiXCR. Recombination models were inferred per individual with the repgenHMM and IGoR tools using an EM algorithm. Shared clonotypes were analyzed with the tcR package in R, and sharing was normalized by the product of cloneset sizes. To study raw recombination free of thymic and clonal selection effects, out-of-frame nonproductive sequences were analyzed. TCRdb reran the public reads through fastp at Q25 and MiXCR, keeping productive beta chains. When rows share a CDR3 protein, they turn into one entry using the most common DNA and genes. The V and J calls, along with clone size, are taken from TCRdb and not from the paper's own processing. The sample table contains some 630,000 distinct CDR3 sequences; only one count was recorded for roughly 7.2% of them. 1.6% of the sample belongs to the ten largest clones.

Notes on this clonotype: This clone's antigen is unknown. No base-level quality is on record; no much larger clone is a single base apart.

Every donor was a healthy Caucasian. The twin cohort comprised three pairs of female monozygotic twins, all aged about 18 to 29 years. Peripheral blood mononuclear cells were used as the source from which RNA for TCR libraries was isolated. In addition, the sample was reused for a study of yellow fever vaccine responses in identical twins. As the second study states: The T cell response to vaccination in identical twins was reported by the authors to appear partly convergent and partly personalized. In the study, vaccine-responding T cell clones were precisely tracked in identical twins.

The chain joins TRBV28 to TRBJ2-2; 10 central nucleotides agree with TRBD2. This receptor was taken from a woman aged 18-29 years in good health. Sequencing was carried out using PBMCs. Here the CDR3 is given as CASSSRGAGGYTGELFF. The nucleotide sequence is given as TGTGCCAGCAGTTCCCGAGGAGCGGGAGGGTACACCGGGGAGCTGTTTTTT.